This T cell receptor (beta chain) came from a study of blood T cell repertoires in COVID-19. Study-wide background: The study drew acute and convalescent COVID-19 samples from the United States, Italy and Spain. In each case, the material was cDNA or gDNA derived from T cells, B-cell-depleted T cells, or PBMCs.

Original analysis: Nucleated cell counts were estimated from reference gene primer amplification. This table comes from immunoSEQ multiplex PCR, and its TCRdb copy is limited to in-frame clones, with some not included. That table supplies the V and J calls and clone size; D and trimming were determined from the DNA. The sample contains some 230,000 clones, under 90% of which appear only once. This CDR3 has 15 residues. Deletions cut 1 base from V and 0 bases from J, with 10 bases between. Germline V gives CDR1 SGHTA, CDR2 FQGNSA. This clone was recorded only once. The TCR was taken from a woman aged 55-70 years who had recovered from COVID-19. The rearrangement joins TRBV7-2 to TRBJ2-7; maybe TRBD2 (5 bases). Sequencing was performed on peripheral blood. The CDR3 nucleotides are TGTGCCAGCAGCTTAGGACGGGGTCCCTCCTACGAGCAGTACTTC. Protein: CASSLGRGPSYEQYF.